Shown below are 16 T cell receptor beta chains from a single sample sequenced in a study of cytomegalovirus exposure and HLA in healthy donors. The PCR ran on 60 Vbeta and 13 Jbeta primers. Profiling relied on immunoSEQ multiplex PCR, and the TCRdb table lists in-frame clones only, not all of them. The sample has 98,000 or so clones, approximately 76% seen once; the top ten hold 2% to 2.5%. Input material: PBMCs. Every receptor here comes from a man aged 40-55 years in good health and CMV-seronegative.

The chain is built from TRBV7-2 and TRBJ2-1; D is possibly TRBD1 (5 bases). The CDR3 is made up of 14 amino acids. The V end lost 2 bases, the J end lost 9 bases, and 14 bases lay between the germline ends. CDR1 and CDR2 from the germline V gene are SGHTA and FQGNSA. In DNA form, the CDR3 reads TGTGCCAGCAGCTTACTTCAGGGAACGGGTGAGCAGTTCTTC. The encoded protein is CASSLLQGTGEQFF.

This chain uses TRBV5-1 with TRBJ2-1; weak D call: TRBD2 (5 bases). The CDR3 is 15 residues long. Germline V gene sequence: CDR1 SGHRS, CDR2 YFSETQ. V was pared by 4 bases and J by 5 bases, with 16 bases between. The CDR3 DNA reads TGCGCCAGCAGCCTGCACCGAGGGTCGGACAATGAGCAGTTCTTC. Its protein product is CASSLHRGSDNEQFF.

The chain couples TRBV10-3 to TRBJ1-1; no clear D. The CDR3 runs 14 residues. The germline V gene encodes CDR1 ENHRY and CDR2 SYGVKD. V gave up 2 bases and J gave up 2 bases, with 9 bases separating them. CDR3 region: CAISEGGENTEAFF. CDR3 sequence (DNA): TGTGCCATCAGTGAGGGCGGCGAAAACACTGAAGCTTTCTTT.

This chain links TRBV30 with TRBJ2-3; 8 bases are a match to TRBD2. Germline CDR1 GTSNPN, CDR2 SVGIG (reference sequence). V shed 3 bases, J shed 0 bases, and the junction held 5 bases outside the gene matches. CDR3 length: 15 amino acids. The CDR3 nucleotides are TGTGCCTGGAGACGCGGCGGGGGGAGCACAGATACGCAGTATTTT. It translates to CAWRRGGGSTDTQYF.

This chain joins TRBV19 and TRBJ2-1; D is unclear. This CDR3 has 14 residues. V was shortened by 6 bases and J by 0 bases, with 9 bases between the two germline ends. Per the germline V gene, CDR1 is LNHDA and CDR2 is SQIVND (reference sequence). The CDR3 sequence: CASSPRGSYNEQFF. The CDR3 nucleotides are TGTGCCAGTAGCCCCCGAGGCTCCTACAATGAGCAGTTCTTC.

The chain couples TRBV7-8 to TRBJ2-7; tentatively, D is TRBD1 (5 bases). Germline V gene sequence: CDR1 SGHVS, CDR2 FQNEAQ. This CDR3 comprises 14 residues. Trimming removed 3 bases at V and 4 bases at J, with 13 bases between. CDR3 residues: CASSFQGGYYEQYF. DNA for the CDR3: TGTGCCAGCAGCTTTCAGGGCGGCTATTACGAGCAGTACTTC.

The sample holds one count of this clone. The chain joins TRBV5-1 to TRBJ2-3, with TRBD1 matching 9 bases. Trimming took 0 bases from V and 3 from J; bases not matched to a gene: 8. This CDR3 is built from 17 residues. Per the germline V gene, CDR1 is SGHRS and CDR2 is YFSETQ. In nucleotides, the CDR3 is TGCGCCAGCAGCTTGGCCCTAGCCGGGACAGGGACAGATACGCAGTATTTT. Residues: CASSLALAGTGTDTQYF.

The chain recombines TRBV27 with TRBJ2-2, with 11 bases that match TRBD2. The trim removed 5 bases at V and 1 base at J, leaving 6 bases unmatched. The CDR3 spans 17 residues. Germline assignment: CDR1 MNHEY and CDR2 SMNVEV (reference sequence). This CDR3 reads CASSPYSGGGNTGELFF. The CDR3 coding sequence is TGTGCCAGCAGTCCCTATAGCGGGGGGGGGAACACCGGGGAGCTGTTTTTT.

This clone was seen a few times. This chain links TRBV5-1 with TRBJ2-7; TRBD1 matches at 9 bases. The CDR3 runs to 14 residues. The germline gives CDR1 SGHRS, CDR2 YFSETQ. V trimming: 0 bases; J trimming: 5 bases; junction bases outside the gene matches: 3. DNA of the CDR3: TGCGCCAGCAGCTTGGTACAGGGGGCTAACGAGCAGTACTTC. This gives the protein CASSLVQGANEQYF.

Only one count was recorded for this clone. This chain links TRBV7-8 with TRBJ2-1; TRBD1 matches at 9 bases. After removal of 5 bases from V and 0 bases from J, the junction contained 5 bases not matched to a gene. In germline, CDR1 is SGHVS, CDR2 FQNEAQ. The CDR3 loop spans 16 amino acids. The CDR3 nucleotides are TGTGCCAGCAGCGGGGGACAGGGAGGCTCCTACAATGAGCAGTTCTTC. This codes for CASSGGQGGSYNEQFF.

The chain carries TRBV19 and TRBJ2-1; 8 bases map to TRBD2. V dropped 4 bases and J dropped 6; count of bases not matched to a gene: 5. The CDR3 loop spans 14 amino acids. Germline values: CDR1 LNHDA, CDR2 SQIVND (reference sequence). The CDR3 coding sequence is TGTGCCAGTAGTAGGCGCGGGGGGCTCAATGAGCAGTTCTTC. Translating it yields CASSRRGGLNEQFF. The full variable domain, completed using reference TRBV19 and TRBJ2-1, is DGGITQSPKYLFRKEGQNVTLSCEQNLNHDAMYWYRQDPGQGLRLIYYSQIVNDFQKGDIAEGYSVSREKKESFPLTVTSAQKNPTAFYLCASSRRGGLNEQFFGPGTRLTVL.

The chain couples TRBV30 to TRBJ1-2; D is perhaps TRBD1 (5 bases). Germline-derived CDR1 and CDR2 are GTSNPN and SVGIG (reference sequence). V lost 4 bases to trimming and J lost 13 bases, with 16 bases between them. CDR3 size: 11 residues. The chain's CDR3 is CAWTSGGTRTF. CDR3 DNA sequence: TGTGCCTGGACCTCGGGGGGAACCCGCACCTTC.

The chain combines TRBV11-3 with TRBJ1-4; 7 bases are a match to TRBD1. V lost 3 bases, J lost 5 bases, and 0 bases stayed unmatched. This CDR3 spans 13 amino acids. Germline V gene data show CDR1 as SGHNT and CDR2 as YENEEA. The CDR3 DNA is TGTGCCAGCAGCTTGACAGGGAATGAAAAACTGTTTTTT. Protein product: CASSLTGNEKLFF.

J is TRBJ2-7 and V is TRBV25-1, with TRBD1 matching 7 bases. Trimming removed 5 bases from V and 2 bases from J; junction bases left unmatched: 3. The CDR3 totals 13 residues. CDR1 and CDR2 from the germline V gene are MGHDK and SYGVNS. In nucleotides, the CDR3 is TGTGCCAGCAGTTTGACAGGGACCTACGAGCAGTACTTC. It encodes CASSLTGTYEQYF.

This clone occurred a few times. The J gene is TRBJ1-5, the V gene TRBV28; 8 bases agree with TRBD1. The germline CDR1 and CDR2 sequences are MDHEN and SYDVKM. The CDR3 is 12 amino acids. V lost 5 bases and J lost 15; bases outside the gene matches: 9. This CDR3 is CASSTRQGIRHF. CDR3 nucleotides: TGTGCCAGCAGTACTAGACAGGGGATAAGGCATTTT.

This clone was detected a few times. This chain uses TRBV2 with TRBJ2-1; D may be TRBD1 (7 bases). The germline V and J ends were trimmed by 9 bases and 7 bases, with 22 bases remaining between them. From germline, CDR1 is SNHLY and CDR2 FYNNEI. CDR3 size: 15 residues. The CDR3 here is CASSREHRGGNEQFF. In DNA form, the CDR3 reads TGTGCCAGTTCACGGGAGCACAGGGGTGGGAATGAGCAGTTCTTC.